Here is one T cell receptor (beta chain) with its context. Its antigen is as yet unknown. The data stem from a study of blood T cells in healthy people across ages. As for the study in general: About one barcoded TCR beta cDNA was captured per two T cells.

A sample-barcoded 5' primer and a J-beta primer mix were used in a second PCR of about 6 to 11 cycles. Every cDNA molecule carried a tag from a template-switch adaptor bearing 12 random nucleotides. At least 3 million CDR3-containing paired-end reads were obtained per sample. MiXCR, run by TCRdb on the 5' RACE reads, gives a single entry per CDR3 protein. The sample holds 1.4 million to 1.5 million distinct CDR3 sequences, around two fifths seen once. The CDR3 has 13 amino acids. CDR1 DFQATT and CDR2 SNEGSKA come from the germline V gene (reference sequence). V was trimmed by 0 bases and J by 4 bases, leaving 9 bases between them. Study-wide findings and caveats: Diversity of TCR beta per million T cells declined in a roughly linear way with age.

Sequencing was performed on blood. The chain couples TRBV20-1 to TRBJ1-2; tentatively, D is TRBD1 (5 bases). This clonotype was obtained from a woman between 18 and 30 years old in good health. The CDR3 region has the DNA TGCAGTGCTAGAGACCCAGGGAGCTATGGCTACACCTTC. Translation: CSARDPGSYGYTF.